These 9 T cell receptor beta chains were sequenced from one sample in a study of CD8 T cells in Susac syndrome. With random hexamers, reverse transcription was performed on about 0.5 to 1 ug of RNA. In TCRdb, the immunoSEQ multiplex PCR reads were re-called with MiXCR into one record per CDR3 protein. The sample contains approximately 180,000 distinct CDR3 sequences, roughly 92% of which appear only once. Sequences were obtained from CD4+ T cells from PBMCs. These receptors originate from a human donor with multiple sclerosis.

The chain employs TRBV19 and TRBJ1-1; D is possibly TRBD1 (6 bases). Trimming took off 4 bases at V and 7 bases at J, with 16 bases between the two ends. CDR1 and CDR2 from the germline V gene are LNHDA and SQIVND (reference sequence). This CDR3 spans 14 amino acids. The CDR3 sequence: CASSTRTDGIEAFF. The CDR3 bases are TGTGCCAGTAGTACAAGGACAGACGGTATTGAAGCTTTCTTT.

The chain has TRBV2 and TRBJ2-7, with D unresolved. The CDR3 contains 13 residues. The germline CDR1 and CDR2 sequences are SNHLY and FYNNEI. Trimming took 6 bases from V and 5 from J, leaving 14 bases between them. The CDR3 DNA reads TGTGCCAGCAGCCCCCGGGTCCCAGACGAGCAGTACTTC. Translation gives CASSPRVPDEQYF.

The chain uses TRBV18 and TRBJ1-4; possible D gene TRBD1, 5 bases. The germline V and J ends were trimmed by 6 bases and 2 bases, with 10 bases remaining between them. The V gene's germline CDR1 is KGHSH and CDR2 LQKENI. The CDR3 loop spans 14 amino acids. The CDR3 reads CASSSGITNEKLFF. The CDR3 DNA reads TGTGCCAGCTCTTCAGGGATCACTAATGAAAAACTGTTTTTT.

V usage is TRBV30 and J usage is TRBJ1-6; D may be TRBD1 (6 bases). The germline V and J ends were trimmed by 0 bases and 2 bases, with 11 bases remaining between them. CDR1 is GTSNPN and CDR2 is SVGIG in the germline V gene (reference sequence). The CDR3 consists of 16 residues. The CDR3 DNA is TGTGCCTGGAGTGTGGGGGGCAGGACCTATAATTCACCCCTCCACTTT. Its protein product is CAWSVGGRTYNSPLHF.

The chain employs TRBV6-6 and TRBJ1-5, with D maybe TRBD1 (6 bases). Germline V gene sequence: CDR1 MNHNY, CDR2 SVGAGI (reference sequence). This CDR3 has 16 amino acids. Trimming removed 8 bases at V and 0 bases at J, with 17 bases between. The CDR3 spells CASAPGSGASNQPQHF. The CDR3 coding sequence is TGTGCCAGCGCCCCTGGGTCGGGGGCTAGCAATCAGCCCCAGCATTTT.

The V gene is TRBV20-1, the J gene TRBJ1-5; tentatively, D is TRBD1 (5 bases). V lost 6 bases and J lost 9, with 18 bases in between. The CDR3 runs 13 residues. The germline CDR1 and CDR2 sequences are DFQATT and SNEGSKA (reference sequence). The CDR3 DNA is TGCAGTGCCCTAAGGGTGGGGCTTTGGCCCCAGCATTTT. Protein sequence: CSALRVGLWPQHF.

This chain uses TRBV3-1 with TRBJ2-3; 9 bases map to TRBD1. The germline V gene has CDR1 LGHDT and CDR2 YNNKEL (reference sequence). The CDR3 is made up of 18 amino acids. After removal of 4 bases from V and 2 bases from J, the junction contained 13 bases not matched to a gene. The CDR3 coding sequence is TGTGCCAGCAGCCCCTACGGGACAGGGTTGGGGACCACAGATACGCAGTATTTT. It yields the protein CASSPYGTGLGTTDTQYF.

The chain couples TRBV24-1 to TRBJ2-1; D is unresolved. The V end lost 5 bases, the J end lost 12 bases, and 13 bases lay between the germline ends. The CDR3 has 12 residues. Germline CDR1 KGHDR, CDR2 SFDVKD. CDR3: CATSVSGEGQFF. CDR3 bases: TGTGCCACCAGTGTCTCTGGCGAAGGGCAGTTCTTC.

The chain couples TRBV3-1 to TRBJ1-2; D remains ambiguous. Looked up from germline, CDR1 is LGHDT and CDR2 is YNNKEL (reference sequence). This CDR3 comprises 14 residues. V lost 4 bases, J lost 13 bases, and 22 bases lay in between. In nucleotides, the CDR3 is TGTGCCAGCAGCCCTAGATCCCTAAGGGTGGGCATCACCTTC. It codes for CASSPRSLRVGITF.